These T cell receptor beta chains were read from a single sample in a study of cytomegalovirus exposure and HLA in healthy donors. Repertoires were generated with immunoSEQ multiplex PCR, while TCRdb's copy carries only in-frame clones and drops some. The sample yields approximately 150,000 clones, more than 65% seen once. The sequenced sample was PBMCs. The source of these receptors is a man aged 30 to 45 in good health and CMV-seropositive. CDR3s include the opening cysteine and the closing phenylalanine or tryptophan. D genes are given only for firm matches. Not all rows give a size; the values are once, few, many and, for expanded clones, a class.

>NA|TRBJ1-4|TRBV5-3|TRBD1
TGTGCCAGAAGCTCGGGACAGGGCCCAGTTGTAACTAATGAAAAACTGTTTTTT
CARSSGQGPVVTNEKLFF
>NA|TRBJ2-3|TRBV5-4|TRBD2
TGTGCCAGCAGTAGCGGGAGGGAGGCAGATACGCAGTATTTT
CASSSGREADTQYF
>NA|TRBJ2-2|TRBV28|TRBD2
TGTGCCAGCGGGGGTAGCGGGGGGGCCGGGGAGCTGTTTTTT
CASGGSGGAGELFF
>few|TRBJ2-5|TRBV7-2|NA
TGTGCCAGCACCTCTGGGGCTCAAGAGACCCAGTACTTC
CASTSGAQETQYF
>NA|TRBJ2-7|TRBV7-2|NA
TGTGCCAGCAGCTTATCGACAGTCTACGAGCAGTACTTC
CASSLSTVYEQYF
>NA|TRBJ2-7|TRBV6-5|TRBD1
TGTGCCAGCAGTCAGGACAGGGGGCGCGTCTACGAGCAGTACTTC
CASSQDRGRVYEQYF
>NA|TRBJ1-5|TRBV6-5|NA
TGTGCCAGCAGTGAGGTCTATAGCAATCAGCCCCAGCATTTT
CASSEVYSNQPQHF
>NA|TRBJ1-2|TRBV19|TRBD1
TGTGCCAGTAGTACCGGACAGGCTTATGGCTACACCTTC
CASSTGQAYGYTF
>NA|TRBJ1-2|TRBV5-6|TRBD1
TGTGCCAGCAGCTTGGATCGGGGACAGATTCTTAGTGGCTACACCTTC
CASSLDRGQILSGYTF
>NA|TRBJ1-2|TRBV9|TRBD1
TGTGCCAGCAGCGTAGCTAGGGACAGCTATGGCTACACCTTC
CASSVARDSYGYTF
>NA|TRBJ2-7|TRBV11-2|TRBD2
TGTGCCAGCAGCACCCGGACTAGCGGGAGGTACGAGCAGTACTTC
CASSTRTSGRYEQYF
>few|TRBJ2-1|TRBV9|NA
TGTGCCAGCAGCCTCCGGGGGACGAGCTCCTACAATGAGCAGTTCTTC
CASSLRGTSSYNEQFF
>once|TRBJ2-5|TRBV6-1|NA
TGTGCCAGCAGTCAAGACTACCAAGAGACCCAGTACTTC
CASSQDYQETQYF
>NA|TRBJ1-1|TRBV6-5|NA
TGTGCCAGCAGCTGGGACCGGAGGGAGACTGAAGCTTTCTTT
CASSWDRRETEAFF
>NA|TRBJ2-1|TRBV2|NA
TGTGCCAGCACACAGGGTAATGAGCAGTTCTTC
CASTQGNEQFF
>NA|TRBJ1-3|TRBV6-6|NA
TGTGCCAGCCGTTTTCCAGGGGACCCTGGAAACACCATATATTTT
CASRFPGDPGNTIYF
>NA|TRBJ2-2|TRBV5-8|NA
TGTGCCAGCAGGTTATATTCCTCTAGGTCGGAGCTGTTTTTT
CASRLYSSRSELFF
>NA|TRBJ1-2|TRBV7-8|TRBD1
TGTGCCAGCAGCTTTGACAGGGACTATGGCTACACCTTC
CASSFDRDYGYTF
>NA|TRBJ1-1|TRBV7-8|NA
TGTGCCAGCAGCCACCCCCTTGGGCAGTTGAACACTGAAGCTTTCTTT
CASSHPLGQLNTEAFF
>NA|TRBJ2-2|TRBV27|TRBD2
TGTGCCAGCAGTTTCCTAGCGGCGAACACCGGGGAGCTGTTTTTT
CASSFLAANTGELFF
>NA|TRBJ1-1|TRBV6-1|NA
TGTGCCAGCAGTTTGATTGGGGAGACTGAAGCTTTCTTT
CASSLIGETEAFF
>once|TRBJ1-1|TRBV14|NA
TGTGCCAGCAGCCCCTCCTCGCGAGGGGGTTGGGACACTGAAGCTTTCTTT
CASSPSSRGGWDTEAFF
>NA|TRBJ2-3|TRBV19|TRBD2
TGTGCCAGTAGTATAGGTTCGGCTAGCGGGAGGTCAGATACGCAGTATTTT
CASSIGSASGRSDTQYF
>NA|TRBJ2-7|TRBV28|TRBD2
TGTGCCAGCAGTTTCCCGGGGGGGTCCTACGAGCAGTACTTC
CASSFPGGSYEQYF
>NA|TRBJ2-5|TRBV7-9|TRBD2
TGTGCCAGCAGCTCATCCAGGGAGGGAGAGACCCAGTACTTC
CASSSSREGETQYF
>NA|TRBJ2-1|TRBV5-1|NA
TGCGCCAGCAGCTTGGTGGCAGCGTCCTACAATGAGCAGTTCTTC
CASSLVAASYNEQFF
>NA|TRBJ1-5|TRBV11-3|NA
TGTGCCCACAGCCAGCGAATTTTAAAAGGGACATTTAATCAGCCCCAGCATTTT
CAHSQRILKGTFNQPQHF